The 26 T cell receptor beta chains listed next were all sequenced from one sample in a study of lymphopenia after photon versus proton radiotherapy. TCRdb's table, derived via immunoSEQ multiplex PCR, lists solely in-frame clones and lacks some. Of about 160,000 clones listed, 75% to 90% are singletons. Sequencing was performed on peripheral blood, taken from a patient treated with photon-based radiotherapy. These receptors all come from a man aged 45 to 65 with gastric cancer.

This chain links TRBV6-5 with TRBJ1-1; D is unclear. The CDR3 runs 15 residues. Germline assignment: CDR1 MNHEY and CDR2 SVGAGI. V lost 0 bases to trimming and J lost 0 bases, with 8 bases between them. The CDR3 nucleotides read TGTGCCAGCAGTTACTCGGAGGAGCTGAACACTGAAGCTTTCTTT. Encoded protein: CASSYSEELNTEAFF.

This clone occurred once. The rearrangement links TRBV29-1 to TRBJ2-1; possibly TRBD2 for D (6 bases). V gave up 4 bases and J gave up 3 bases, with 19 bases separating them. CDR1 is SQVTM, CDR2 ANQGSEA, per germline. CDR3 length: 16 amino acids. CDR3 DNA: TGCAGCGTTGTGCCCCTCTCTAGCGCAAACTACAATGAGCAGTTCTTC. It is translated as CSVVPLSSANYNEQFF.

V is TRBV10-3 and J is TRBJ1-2; no firm D call. The CDR3 runs 11 residues. V lost 6 bases and J 3 bases, leaving 5 bases between the germline ends. CDR1 is ENHRY, CDR2 SYGVKD, per germline. This chain's CDR3 is CAISRDYGYTF. For the CDR3, the DNA is TGTGCCATCAGCCGCGACTATGGCTACACCTTC.

The CDR3 DNA follows: TGTGCCAGCAGCAAATCACCCTCTGGAAACACCATATATTTT. This codes for CASSKSPSGNTIYF. The chain has TRBV6-5 and TRBJ1-3, with no clear D. This CDR3 has 14 amino acids. CDR1 MNHEY and CDR2 SVGAGI come from the germline V gene. V was trimmed by 6 bases and J by 0 bases, leaving 9 bases between them.

The V and J genes are TRBV28 and TRBJ2-5, with TRBD2 matching 7 bases. The CDR3 totals 15 residues. The germline gives CDR1 MDHEN, CDR2 SYDVKM. The trim removed 6 bases at V and 4 bases at J, leaving 11 bases unmatched. The CDR3 loop is CASSPWAGEPETQYF. The DNA of the CDR3 is TGTGCCAGCAGCCCCTGGGCGGGAGAACCAGAGACCCAGTACTTC.

A single count supports this clone. This chain links TRBV28 with TRBJ2-2; 13 nucleotides agree with TRBD2. The CDR3 totals 18 residues. V shed 2 bases and J 4 bases; nucleotides not matched to a gene: 7. Germline V gene data show CDR1 as MDHEN and CDR2 as SYDVKM. The CDR3 loop is CASSLGSGTSGITGELFF. CDR3 bases: TGTGCCAGCAGTTTAGGCTCCGGGACTAGCGGGATCACCGGGGAGCTGTTTTTT.

This chain connects TRBV11-3 to TRBJ2-2, with D uncertain. Germline CDR1 is SGHNT and CDR2 is YENEEA. The CDR3 contains 13 residues. V lost 6 bases and J lost 5, with 10 bases in between. Here the CDR3 reads CASSPLPTGELFF. CDR3 in DNA: TGTGCCAGCAGTCCCCTACCTACCGGGGAGCTGTTTTTT. Complete variable domain (other parts from reference TRBV11-3 and TRBJ2-2): EAGVVQSPRYKIIEKKQPVAFWCNPISGHNTLYWYLQNLGQGPELLIRYENEEAVDDSQLPKDRFSAERLKGVDSTLKIQPAELGDSAVYLCASSPLPTGELFFGEGSRLTVL.

V usage is TRBV5-1 and J usage is TRBJ2-2, with D tentatively TRBD1 or TRBD2 (5 bases each). Trimming removed 1 base at V and 2 bases at J, with 12 bases between. The CDR3 length is 16 residues. Germline CDR1 and CDR2: SGHRS and YFSETQ. The CDR3 DNA is TGCGCCAGCAGCTTGATGTGGGGGTTTAACACCGGGGAGCTGTTTTTT. Translation: CASSLMWGFNTGELFF. Combining the CDR3 with reference TRBV5-1 and TRBJ2-2 gives the whole variable domain KAGVTQTPRYLIKTRGQQVTLSCSPISGHRSVSWYQQTPGQGLQFLFEYFSETQRNKGNFPGRFSGRQFSNSRSEMNVSTLELGDSALYLCASSLMWGFNTGELFFGEGSRLTVL.

The chain combines TRBV5-1 with TRBJ2-7; 7 bases map to TRBD1. The CDR3 loop spans 14 amino acids. Germline CDR1 and CDR2: SGHRS and YFSETQ. V lost 4 bases to trimming and J lost 3 bases; unmatched junction nucleotides: 7. The CDR3 region is CASSEGQAFYEQYF. The CDR3, as DNA: TGCGCCAGCAGCGAAGGACAGGCCTTCTACGAGCAGTACTTC.

This chain connects TRBV5-4 to TRBJ1-5; 12 bases fit TRBD1. Germline trimming cut 4 bases from V and 6 bases from J; bases unmatched to any gene: 17. The CDR3 length is 19 residues. Per the germline V gene, CDR1 is SGHNT and CDR2 is YYREEE (reference sequence). CDR3 sequence (DNA): TGTGCCAGCAGCCTCGACCGGGACAGGGGGCTGTTTAACGGTCAGCCCCAGCATTTT. It translates to CASSLDRDRGLFNGQPQHF.

The rearrangement uses TRBV19 and TRBJ2-7; 9 bases line up with TRBD2. Germline lookup yields CDR1 LNHDA and CDR2 SQIVND (reference sequence). With V trimmed by 1 base and J by 2 bases, 9 bases remained unmatched. The CDR3 is 17 residues long. DNA for the CDR3: TGTGCCAGTAGTATAGCCTCTAGCGGGGACAGTCCCTACGAGCAGTACTTC. Translating gives CASSIASSGDSPYEQYF.

This chain connects TRBV19 to TRBJ1-2; D uncertain. V was cut by 10 bases and J by 2 bases, with 11 bases left in between. CDR3 length: 12 residues. Germline V gives CDR1 LNHDA, CDR2 SQIVND (reference sequence). The DNA for the CDR3 is TGTGCCACGTCGCCCAAGAACTATGGCTACACCTTC. Its protein is CATSPKNYGYTF.

The chain recombines TRBV6-4 with TRBJ2-2; TRBD1 is a possible D gene (5 bases). The CDR3 runs to 17 residues. Germline V gene lookup returns CDR1 MRHNA and CDR2 SNTAGT. Trimming removed 3 bases at V and 3 bases at J, with 17 bases between. The CDR3 region is CASSEGPGLADTGELFF. The CDR3 bases are TGTGCCAGCAGTGAGGGTCCAGGGCTCGCCGACACCGGGGAGCTGTTTTTT.

This chain joins TRBV27 and TRBJ1-4; TRBD1 aligns across 7 bases. The CDR3 runs 13 residues. Germline assignment: CDR1 MNHEY and CDR2 SMNVEV (reference sequence). Trimming cost V 3 bases and J 8 bases; bases outside gene matches: 3. CDR3 residues: CASSFVQGEKLFF. CDR3 nucleotide sequence: TGTGCCAGCAGTTTTGTACAGGGGGAAAAACTGTTTTTT.

The rearrangement links TRBV2 to TRBJ2-5; D may be TRBD2 (6 bases). CDR3 length: 15 amino acids. V lost 6 bases and J 1 base, leaving 15 bases between the germline ends. CDR1 and CDR2 (germline): SNHLY, FYNNEI. CDR3 loop: CASSLYNGGQETQYF. The DNA for the CDR3 is TGTGCCAGCAGCCTATACAACGGGGGCCAAGAGACCCAGTACTTC.

This sequence joins TRBV7-2 and TRBJ2-7; 15 bases agree with TRBD2. Looked up from germline, CDR1 is SGHTA and CDR2 is FQGNSA. With V trimmed by 5 bases and J by 0 bases, 5 bases remained unmatched. The CDR3 is made up of 17 amino acids. CDR3: CASSVGLAGGISYEQYF. CDR3 bases: TGTGCCAGCAGCGTGGGACTAGCGGGAGGAATCTCCTACGAGCAGTACTTC.

The chain combines TRBV11-1 with TRBJ2-1, with D perhaps TRBD2 (6 bases). This CDR3 contains 13 residues. Germline values: CDR1 SGHAT, CDR2 FQDESV (reference sequence). Trimming left V 1 base short and J 10 bases short, with 11 bases between. The CDR3: CASSLESGLEQFF. CDR3 in DNA: TGTGCCAGCAGCTTAGAGAGCGGGCTAGAGCAGTTCTTC.

The rearrangement uses TRBV7-3 and TRBJ2-1; D is uncertain. Germline V gene data show CDR1 as SGHTA and CDR2 as FQGTGA. Trimming took off 5 bases at V and 2 bases at J, with 7 bases between the two ends. The CDR3 runs 13 residues. This CDR3 reads CASSQTPYNEQFF. As DNA, the CDR3 is TGTGCCAGCAGCCAGACTCCCTACAATGAGCAGTTCTTC. Using reference TRBV7-3 and TRBJ2-1 for the parts outside the CDR3, the full variable domain is GAGVSQTPSNKVTEKGKYVELRCDPISGHTALYWYRQSLGQGPEFLIYFQGTGAADDSGLPNDRFFAVRPEGSVSTLKIQRTERGDSAVYLCASSQTPYNEQFFGPGTRLTVL.

The rearrangement uses TRBV7-3 and TRBJ1-1, with 9 bases aligning to TRBD1. The V and J ends lost 5 bases and 8 bases, in that order; junction bases with no gene match: 12. Per germline, CDR1 SGHTA and CDR2 FQGTGA. There are 15 residues in the CDR3. The CDR3 DNA is TGTGCCAGCAGCGAAACCCCGGGACAGGGCGAGGAAGCTTTCTTT. Encoded protein: CASSETPGQGEEAFF.

This clone was detected only once. This rearrangement joins TRBV21-1 to TRBJ1-5. TRBV21-1 is deemed a pseudogene. CDR3 length equals 14 residues. The CDR3 DNA sequence: TGTGCCAGCACCTCACCGGAGGGGAGTCAGCCCCAGCATTTT. This encodes CASTSPEGSQPQHF.

The rearrangement uses TRBV30 and TRBJ2-7; D ambiguous. The CDR3 sequence is 11 residues long. The ends were cut back, 2 bases at V and 8 bases at J, with 10 bases in the middle. The germline V gene has CDR1 GTSNPN and CDR2 SVGIG (reference sequence). The CDR3 reads CAWSTGFQQYF. The CDR3, as DNA: TGTGCCTGGAGTACTGGGTTCCAGCAGTACTTC.

The rearrangement joins TRBV6-1 to TRBJ1-4; D is unresolved. Trimming took off 1 base at V and 5 bases at J, with 11 bases between the two ends. Germline V gene lookup returns CDR1 MNHNS and CDR2 SASEGT. CDR3 length: 15 amino acids. The CDR3 nucleotides are TGTGCCAGCAGTGAAGAAGGAGCGGGCAATGAAAAACTGTTTTTT. It yields the protein CASSEEGAGNEKLFF.

The chain is built from TRBV7-9 and TRBJ2-7; 9 nucleotides agree with TRBD1. The CDR3 has 18 residues. Trimming removed 1 base from V and 1 base from J; junction bases left unmatched: 11. Germline lookup yields CDR1 SEHNR and CDR2 FQNEAQ (reference sequence). The CDR3 sequence is CASSLGPAPGTGSYEQYF. As DNA, the CDR3 is TGTGCCAGCAGCTTAGGGCCCGCCCCCGGGACAGGGTCCTACGAGCAGTACTTC.

The J gene is TRBJ2-1, the V gene TRBV28, with 7 nucleotides matching TRBD2. After removal of 2 bases from V and 9 bases from J, the junction contained 10 bases not matched to a gene. In germline, CDR1 is MDHEN, CDR2 SYDVKM. The CDR3 totals 15 residues. CDR3 coding DNA: TGTGCCAGCAGTTTACTGCGGGGGAGAGGCGGTGAGCAGTTCTTC. Translated, it gives CASSLLRGRGGEQFF.

This clone showed up many times. The chain has TRBV4-1 and TRBJ1-2; D is ambiguous. Per germline, CDR1 MGHRA and CDR2 YSYEKL. V was trimmed by 1 base and J by 4 bases, leaving 10 bases between them. The CDR3 extends over 14 amino acids. The CDR3 region is CASSQVLPLYGYTF. The CDR3 DNA sequence: TGCGCCAGCAGCCAAGTCCTCCCCCTCTATGGCTACACCTTC.

This clone was seen only a few times. J is TRBJ2-1 and V is TRBV4-3, with 7 positions matching TRBD1. Trimming took 3 bases from V and 2 from J; bases not matched to a gene: 4. CDR3 length: 15 residues. Germline values: CDR1 LGHNA, CDR2 YSLEER. CDR3 in DNA: TGCGCCAGCAGCCAGGGGACAGCCACCTACAATGAGCAGTTCTTC. Translation: CASSQGTATYNEQFF.